This record concerns one T cell receptor beta chain sequence. TCRdb itself ran the RT-PCR reads through MiXCR, one entry per CDR3 protein. This sample has around 700,000 distinct CDR3 sequences; around 14% occur once, and the top ten carry 3% to 4.5%. CDR3 length equals 19 residues. V trimming: 1 base; J trimming: 2 bases; junction bases outside the gene matches: 12. Germline CDR1 and CDR2: SGHTA and FQGNSA. Specimen: memory CD4+ T cells from blood. This clonotype originated in a female donor in good health, serving as a healthy control. The gene calls are TRBV7-2 and TRBJ2-7; TRBD2 aligns across 12 bases. The CDR3 bases are TGTGCCAGCAGCTTAGGATGGGCTAGCGGGAGGGCCTCTCCCTACGAGCAGTACTTC. Its translation is CASSLGWASGRASPYEQYF.